Listed below are T cell receptor beta chains from one sample, sequenced in a study of identical twins. Each CDR3 protein gets one entry after TCRdb re-called the 5' RACE reads with MiXCR. The data hold about 790,000 distinct CDR3 sequences, with about 20% observed a single time. These data were also filed under a second study, of T cells expressing NK-cell markers.

What was sequenced was PBMCs. The receptors stem from a woman aged 18-35 years in good health. Both conserved end residues are part of each CDR3. Each record gives: D gene, V gene, J gene, clone size, CDR3 protein, CDR3 DNA. A D gene is named only where the DNA matches it firmly. Size values are once, few and many counts, or a class for expanded clones, and some rows have none.

>.|TRBV6-5|TRBJ2-2|few
CASSYASATGELFF
TGTGCCAGCAGTTACGCTAGTGCTACCGGGGAGCTGTTTTTT
>TRBD1|TRBV5-6|TRBJ2-7|.
CASSFTGADEQYF
TGTGCCAGCAGCTTTACAGGGGCCGACGAGCAGTACTTC
>.|TRBV4-3|TRBJ2-7|few
CASSQDTGRRQYF
TGCGCCAGCAGCCAAGATACAGGGCGTAGGCAGTACTTC
>TRBD1|TRBV12-3/TRBV12-4|TRBJ1-6|.
CASSLDRGYNSPLHF
TGTGCCAGCAGTCTAGACAGGGGGTATAATTCACCCCTCCACTTT
>.|TRBV4-3|TRBJ1-4|few
CASSPSTPQRINEKLFF
TGCGCCAGCAGCCCATCTACCCCCCAGAGAATTAATGAAAAACTGTTTTTT
>.|TRBV15|TRBJ2-3|few
CATSRDSPADTQYF
TGTGCCACCAGCAGAGATTCGCCGGCAGATACGCAGTATTTT
>TRBD2|TRBV9|TRBJ2-1|.
CASSRREGREQFF
TGTGCCAGCAGCAGGCGGGAGGGCCGGGAGCAGTTCTTC
>TRBD2|TRBV20-1|TRBJ2-1|.
CSAIPGLGTQQFF
TGCAGTGCTATTCCGGGACTAGGAACCCAGCAGTTCTTC
>TRBD1|TRBV20-1|TRBJ2-5|.
CSAAGTGDSGTQYF
TGCAGTGCGGCCGGGACAGGGGACAGCGGGACCCAGTACTTC
>TRBD2|TRBV20-1|TRBJ2-7|.
CSARGGTSGSKYEQYF
TGCAGTGCTAGAGGAGGGACTAGCGGGAGTAAATACGAGCAGTACTTC
>TRBD1|TRBV3-1|TRBJ2-7|few
CASSDNTGTGSNEQYF
TGTGCCAGCAGCGACAACACCGGGACAGGATCCAACGAGCAGTACTTC
>TRBD2|TRBV6-5|TRBJ2-1|few
CASSYLPSGSVEQFF
TGTGCCAGCAGTTACCTCCCTAGCGGGAGCGTTGAGCAGTTCTTC
>.|TRBV6-1|TRBJ1-2|few
CASTPTKGLANYGYTF
TGTGCCAGCACGCCCACAAAGGGGTTAGCTAACTATGGCTACACCTTC
>.|TRBV6-6|TRBJ2-7|.
CASRETGMYEQYF
TGTGCCAGCAGGGAAACAGGGATGTACGAGCAGTACTTC
>.|TRBV11-3|TRBJ1-1|few
CASSYAGEASEAFF
TGTGCCAGCAGCTACGCAGGGGAGGCGTCTGAAGCTTTCTTT
>TRBD2|TRBV6-2/TRBV6-3|TRBJ2-5|.
CASSYRGRREETQYF
TGTGCCAGCAGTTACCGCGGGAGAAGAGAAGAGACCCAGTACTTC
>.|TRBV11-3|TRBJ1-1|.
CASSLGLGSPNTEAFF
TGTGCCAGCAGCTTAGGGTTGGGCTCACCGAACACTGAAGCTTTCTTT
>.|TRBV6-5|TRBJ2-3|.
CASSSISRQYF
TGTGCCAGCAGCTCCATTTCAAGGCAGTATTTT